The rows below give T cell receptor beta chains drawn from one sample of a study of T-cell reconstitution after alpha-beta-depleted transplantation in children. TCRdb passed the PCR reads through MiXCR, listing each CDR3 protein once. The table records more than 400,000 distinct CDR3 sequences, approximately 10% of them present only once. The source material was PBMCs, mostly from graft donor cells, sampled 180 days after TCRalphabeta/CD19-depleted stem cell transplant. These receptors were collected from a female patient under 10 years old who had a stem cell transplant for aplastic anemia, so the T cells may come from the graft donor. Each CDR3 is given with its conserved first and last residue. Fields, in order: D gene, J gene, V gene, clone size, CDR3 DNA, CDR3 protein. D genes are given only for firm matches. Clone size, where shown, is once, few, many, or a class for clones that have expanded.

>TRBD2|TRBJ2-1|TRBV11-2|few
TGTGCCGTCCACACGGGGTTAGCGGGAGGCAATGAGCAGTTCTTC
CAVHTGLAGGNEQFF
>NA|TRBJ1-2|TRBV4-3|NA
TGCGCCAGCAGCCCACGTCATGAGGGGTCTAACTATGGCTACACCTTC
CASSPRHEGSNYGYTF
>TRBD2|TRBJ2-1|TRBV4-3|NA
TGCGCCAGCAGCCAAGCCCCTATCGGGAGCGGGAGAATCTCCTACAATGAGCAGTTCTTC
CASSQAPIGSGRISYNEQFF
>NA|TRBJ1-1|TRBV28|many
TGTGCCAGCAGTGAGCCCAGGGGTAGGAACACTGAAGCTTTCTTT
CASSEPRGRNTEAFF
>TRBD1|TRBJ1-2|TRBV6-6|NA
TGTGCCAGCAGTTCGACAGGGCGAGATGGCTACACCTTC
CASSSTGRDGYTF
>TRBD2|TRBJ2-3|TRBV20-1|NA
TGCAGTGCTAGGGGGGGACTAGCGGGAGGAGTGAAAGATACGCAGTATTTT
CSARGGLAGGVKDTQYF
>NA|TRBJ2-5|TRBV5-1|NA
TGCGCCAGCGGGGAGATGATACAAGAGACCCAGTACTTC
CASGEMIQETQYF
>TRBD2|TRBJ2-2|TRBV12-3/TRBV12-4|NA
TGTGCCAGCAGTCCATCGGGACTAGCGGGACGAGTCACCGGGGAGCTGTTTTTT
CASSPSGLAGRVTGELFF
>NA|TRBJ1-2|TRBV20-1|NA
TGCAGTGCTAGAGGGAAGGGCTACACCTTC
CSARGKGYTF
>NA|TRBJ2-7|TRBV7-7|many
TGTGCCAGCAGCGTAGATCGGGACACTCAGAGCGAGCAGTACTTC
CASSVDRDTQSEQYF
>TRBD1|TRBJ2-2|TRBV7-8|few
TGTGCCAGCAGCTTAGTGCCAGGGGGCGACACCGGGGAGCTGTTTTTT
CASSLVPGGDTGELFF
>TRBD2|TRBJ2-5|TRBV9|NA
TGTGCCAGCAGCGTAGCGACTAGCCGGGAAGAGACCCAGTACTTC
CASSVATSREETQYF
>NA|TRBJ2-7|TRBV4-3|many
TGCGCCAGCAGCCAAGAGGGCGGGTTTCGCTACGAGCAGTACTTC
CASSQEGGFRYEQYF
>NA|TRBJ1-2|TRBV29-1|NA
TGCAGCGTTGAAGATTTGGGACGCGGCTACACCTTC
CSVEDLGRGYTF
>NA|TRBJ2-2|TRBV6-5|NA
TGTGCCAGCAGTTACGAGGGGCTCGGGACCGGGGAGCTGTTTTTT
CASSYEGLGTGELFF
>NA|TRBJ2-5|TRBV20-1|NA
TGCAGTGCAGAACTTAGGGCAAGCCCTCAGTACTTC
CSAELRASPQYF
>NA|TRBJ1-1|TRBV19|few
TGTGCCAGTAGTATATTGGGACCTCAGGGGAGAGAAGCTTTCTTT
CASSILGPQGREAFF
>NA|TRBJ2-7|TRBV15|few
TGTGCCACCAGCGTACGACAGGCAGCCTACGAGCAGTACTTC
CATSVRQAAYEQYF
>TRBD1|TRBJ1-1|TRBV4-3|NA
TGCGCCAGCAGCCGAACAGGGGGCGGTGAAGCTTTCTTT
CASSRTGGGEAFF
>TRBD2|TRBJ2-3|TRBV6-1|few
TGTGCCTCGCGGGAGACAAGCACAGATACGCAGTATTTT
CASRETSTDTQYF
>NA|TRBJ1-1|TRBV24-1|few
TGTGCCACCAGTGACCGACGCAGGGAGACGGAAGCTTTCTTT
CATSDRRRETEAFF
>NA|TRBJ2-7|TRBV14|NA
TGTGCCAGCAGCCAAGATCGACAGTTACCCTCCTACGAGCAGTACTTC
CASSQDRQLPSYEQYF
>NA|TRBJ1-1|TRBV5-1|many
TGCGCCAGCAGCTTAGGCAGGGGAAGTAGCACTGAAGCTTTCTTT
CASSLGRGSSTEAFF
>NA|TRBJ1-1|TRBV5-6|NA
TGTGCCAGCAGCTTGGGAGGACAGCTGAACACTGAAGCTTTCTTT
CASSLGGQLNTEAFF
>NA|TRBJ2-1|TRBV19|NA
TGTGCCAGTAGTATAGATCCCCCTCTAGAGCAGTTCTTC
CASSIDPPLEQFF
>TRBD2|TRBJ2-1|TRBV13|NA
TGTGCCAGCAGCTTATCGGCATGGAGTAGCGGGAGTGATGAGCAGTTCTTC
CASSLSAWSSGSDEQFF
>NA|TRBJ2-1|TRBV20-1|NA
TGCAGTGCTCAGCGGTCCTACAATGAGCAGTTCTTC
CSAQRSYNEQFF
>TRBD2|TRBJ2-7|TRBV6-1|few
TGTGCCAGCAGTGCACTAGCGGGAGTAGTTTTCTACGAGCAGTACTTC
CASSALAGVVFYEQYF
>NA|TRBJ2-2|TRBV29-1|few
TGCAGCGTGTCGGGACTTTGGAGCACCGGGGAGCTGTTTTTT
CSVSGLWSTGELFF
>TRBD1|TRBJ2-4|TRBV28|NA
TGTGCCAGCAGTTTAATCTGGGGCGTAAGGGGGCTTTCCAAAAACATTCAGTACTTC
CASSLIWGVRGLSKNIQYF
>TRBD2|TRBJ2-3|TRBV12-3/TRBV12-4|NA
TGTGCCAGCAGCACTGGGACTAGCGGGAGGCGCACCACAGATACGCAGTATTTT
CASSTGTSGRRTTDTQYF
>NA|TRBJ1-2|TRBV10-3|many
TGTGCCATCAGTGGAAGGGATGGCTATGGCTACACCTTC
CAISGRDGYGYTF
>TRBD2|TRBJ2-2|TRBV25-1|few
TGTGCCAGCAGTCGACTAGCGGGAGGGCCAGACACCGGGGAGCTGTTTTTT
CASSRLAGGPDTGELFF
>NA|TRBJ2-3|TRBV6-2/TRBV6-3|NA
TGTGCCAGCAGTTACTCGACGGGGACGGGAGAGTGGACAGATACGCAGTATTTT
CASSYSTGTGEWTDTQYF
>NA|TRBJ2-1|TRBV30|few
TGTGCCTGGAGTCTCGGGGTGGGAGCTTGGGATGAGCAGTTCTTC
CAWSLGVGAWDEQFF
>NA|TRBJ1-1|TRBV10-3|many
TGTGCCATCAGTGGGAAGGGCTCTGAAGCTTTCTTT
CAISGKGSEAFF
>TRBD2|TRBJ2-2|TRBV19|few
TGTGCCAGTAGTATAGATCTACCCGGGAGGTTGGCGACCGGGGAGCTGTTTTTT
CASSIDLPGRLATGELFF
>TRBD2|TRBJ2-1|TRBV7-2|NA
TGTGCCAGCAGCTTAGTAACTAGCGGGACGGCCAATGAGCAGTTCTTC
CASSLVTSGTANEQFF
>NA|TRBJ1-3|TRBV5-1|few
TGCGCCAGCAGCTCGAGTGGGCAGACTGGAAACACCATATATTTT
CASSSSGQTGNTIYF
>NA|TRBJ1-6|TRBV3-1|NA
TGTGCCAGCAGCCCTCGGCTGGGGTTTTGGAATTCACCCCTCCACTTT
CASSPRLGFWNSPLHF
>TRBD1|TRBJ2-5|TRBV18|NA
TGTGCCAGCTCCCGGAGGACAGGAATCGTTCAAGAGAACCAGTACTTC
CASSRRTGIVQENQYF
>TRBD1|TRBJ1-1|TRBV12-3/TRBV12-4|NA
TGTGCCAGCAGTTTGGGACAGGGGGCCTCTGAAGCTTTCTTT
CASSLGQGASEAFF
>NA|TRBJ2-3|TRBV12-5|many
TGTGCTAGTGGACCTAGGCTGGGAGATACGCAGTATTTT
CASGPRLGDTQYF
>TRBD1|TRBJ2-5|TRBV7-2|few
TGTGCCAGCAGCTTAGGTCGACAGGGGTTAAAAGAGACCCAGTACTTC
CASSLGRQGLKETQYF
>NA|TRBJ2-7|TRBV4-2|NA
TGTGCCAGCAGCCAATACAGGGGGGGCTCCTACGAGCAGTACTTC
CASSQYRGGSYEQYF
>NA|TRBJ2-3|TRBV20-1|NA
TGCAGTGCTAGAGAAGGGGGGGATACGCAGTATTTT
CSAREGGDTQYF
>NA|TRBJ2-7|TRBV7-2|few
TGTGCCAGCAACGTAAGAGGTCTAGCTGGGCTCGAGCAGTACTTC
CASNVRGLAGLEQYF
>NA|TRBJ2-2|TRBV12-3/TRBV12-4|few
TGTGCCAGCAACCGCCGACCATCGGGACATCTACCTGGGGGCGGGGAGCTGTTTTTT
CASNRRPSGHLPGGGELFF
>NA|TRBJ1-2|TRBV11-2|NA
TGTGCCAGCAGCCTAACCCCTGACAGCCGAGGCGGCTACACCTTC
CASSLTPDSRGGYTF
>NA|TRBJ1-2|TRBV20-1|NA
TGCAGTGCTAGAGATTTCGGCTATGGCTACACCTTC
CSARDFGYGYTF
>NA|TRBJ2-5|TRBV12-3/TRBV12-4|few
TGTGCCAGCAGCCTCGTCCGGGGTCTACAAGAGACCCAGTACTTC
CASSLVRGLQETQYF
>NA|TRBJ1-6|TRBV5-6|many
TGTGCCAGCAGCTTGGGACCGCGGCAAAATTCACCCCTCCACTTT
CASSLGPRQNSPLHF